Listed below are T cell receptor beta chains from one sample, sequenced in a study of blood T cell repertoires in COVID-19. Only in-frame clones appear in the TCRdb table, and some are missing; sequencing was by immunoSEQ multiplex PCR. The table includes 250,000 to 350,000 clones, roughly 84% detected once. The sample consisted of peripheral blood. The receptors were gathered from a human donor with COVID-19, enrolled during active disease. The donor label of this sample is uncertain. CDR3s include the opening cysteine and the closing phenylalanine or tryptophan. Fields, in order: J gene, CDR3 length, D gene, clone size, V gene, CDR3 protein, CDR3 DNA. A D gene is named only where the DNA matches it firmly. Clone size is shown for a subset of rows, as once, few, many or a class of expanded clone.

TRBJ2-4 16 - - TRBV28 CASSLQLVLGRGIQYF TGTGCCAGCAGTTTACAGCTCGTTCTAGGAAGGGGCATTCAGTACTTC
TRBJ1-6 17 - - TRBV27 CASSLDYLSSYNSPLHF TGTGCCAGCAGTTTGGACTATTTGAGCTCCTATAATTCACCCCTCCACTTT
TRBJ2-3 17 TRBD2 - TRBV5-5 CASSLFGGSGRADTQYF TGTGCCAGCAGCTTGTTTGGGGGTAGCGGGAGGGCAGATACGCAGTATTTT
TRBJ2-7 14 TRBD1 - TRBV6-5 CASIDRGSSYEQYF TGTGCCAGCATCGACAGGGGGAGCTCCTACGAGCAGTACTTC
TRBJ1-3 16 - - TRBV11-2 CASSPFQGYSGNTIYF TGTGCCAGCAGCCCTTTTCAGGGTTACTCTGGAAACACCATATATTTT
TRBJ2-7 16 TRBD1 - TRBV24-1 CATSDQLPGQSYEQYF TGTGCCACCAGTGACCAGCTCCCGGGACAGTCCTACGAGCAGTACTTC
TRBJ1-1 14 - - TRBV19 CASRVGLVNTEAFF TGTGCCAGTAGGGTGGGGCTGGTGAACACTGAAGCTTTCTTT
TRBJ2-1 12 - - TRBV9 CASSVGEDEQFF TGTGCCAGCAGCGTAGGGGAGGATGAGCAGTTCTTC
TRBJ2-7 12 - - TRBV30 CAWSPQRGEQYF TGTGCCTGGAGTCCCCAACGAGGCGAGCAGTACTTC
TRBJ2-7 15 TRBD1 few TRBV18 CASSPPATGGYEQYF TGTGCCAGCTCACCACCTGCGACAGGGGGATACGAGCAGTACTTC
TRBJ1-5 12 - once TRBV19 CATERGNQPQHF TGTGCCACCGAGAGAGGGAATCAGCCCCAGCATTTT
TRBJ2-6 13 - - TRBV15 CATSLSGANVLTF TGTGCCACCAGCCTGTCTGGGGCCAACGTCCTGACTTTC
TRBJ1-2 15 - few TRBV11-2 CASSTALQGNYGYTF TGTGCCAGCAGCACCGCCCTCCAGGGCAACTATGGCTACACCTTC
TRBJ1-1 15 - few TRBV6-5 CASSLGSSMNTEAFF TGTGCCAGCAGCCTAGGGAGTTCCATGAACACTGAAGCTTTCTTT
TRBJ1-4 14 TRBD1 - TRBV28 CASSLSGQDEKLFF TGTGCCAGCAGTTTATCGGGACAGGACGAAAAACTGTTTTTT
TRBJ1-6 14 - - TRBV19 CASSIGERNSPLHF TGTGCCAGTAGTATTGGCGAGCGCAATTCACCCCTCCACTTT
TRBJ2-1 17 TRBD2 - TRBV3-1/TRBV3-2 CASSQEPPAGGINEQFF TGTGCCAGCAGCCAAGAACCTCCAGCGGGAGGCATTAATGAGCAGTTCTTC
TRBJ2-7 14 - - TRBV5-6 CASSLVTRAYEQYF TGTGCCAGCAGCTTAGTCACTCGGGCCTACGAGCAGTACTTC
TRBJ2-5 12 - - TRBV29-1 CSTGTRRETQYF TGCAGCACCGGGACTCGCAGGGAGACCCAGTACTTC
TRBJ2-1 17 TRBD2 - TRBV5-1 CASSPRLSGRAWGEQFF TGCGCCAGCAGCCCCCGGCTAAGCGGGAGGGCCTGGGGTGAGCAGTTCTTC
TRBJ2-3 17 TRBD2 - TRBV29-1 CSAAGGMASGPTDTQYF TGCAGCGCCGCCGGGGGGATGGCTAGCGGCCCCACAGATACGCAGTATTTT
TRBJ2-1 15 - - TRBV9 CASSVQSSSYNEQFF TGTGCCAGCAGCGTGCAGTCCAGCTCCTACAATGAGCAGTTCTTC
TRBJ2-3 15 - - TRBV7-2 CASSSGGTSTDTQYF TGTGCCAGCAGCTCTGGCGGTACTAGCACAGATACGCAGTATTTT
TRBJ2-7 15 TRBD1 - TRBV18 CASSSRTGHPYEQYF TGTGCCAGCTCATCTAGGACAGGCCACCCCTACGAGCAGTACTTC
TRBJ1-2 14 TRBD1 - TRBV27 CASSLVPGGDGYTF TGTGCCAGCAGTTTAGTCCCAGGGGGAGATGGCTACACCTTC
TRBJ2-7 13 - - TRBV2 CASSVGEVDEQYF TGTGCCAGCAGTGTCGGGGAGGTGGACGAGCAGTACTTC
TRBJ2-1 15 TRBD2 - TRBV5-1 CASSLLERGYNEQFF TGCGCCAGCAGCTTGTTGGAGCGGGGTTACAATGAGCAGTTCTTC
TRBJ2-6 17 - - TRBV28 CASSLLGRPSGANVLTF TGTGCCAGCAGTTTATTGGGGAGACCCTCTGGGGCCAACGTCCTGACTTTC
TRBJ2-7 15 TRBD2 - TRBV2 CASSSSGRAVNEQYF TGTGCCAGCAGTTCTAGCGGGAGGGCCGTCAACGAGCAGTACTTC
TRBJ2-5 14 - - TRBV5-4 CASSLPGGGETQYF TGTGCCAGCAGCTTGCCGGGAGGGGGCGAGACCCAGTACTTC
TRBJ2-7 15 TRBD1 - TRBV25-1 CASSEVRTGEYEQYF TGTGCCAGCAGTGAAGTGAGGACAGGGGAATACGAGCAGTACTTC
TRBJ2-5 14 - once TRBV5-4 CASSLGGVGETQYF TGTGCCAGCAGCTTGGGGGGCGTTGGAGAGACCCAGTACTTC
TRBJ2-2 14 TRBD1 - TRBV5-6 CASRLTGGPGELFF TGTGCCAGCAGATTGACAGGGGGTCCCGGGGAGCTGTTTTTT
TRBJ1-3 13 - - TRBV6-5 CASMRDSGNTIYF TGTGCCAGCATGAGGGACTCTGGAAACACCATATATTTT
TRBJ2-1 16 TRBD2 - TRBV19 CAAGTSGSVVGNEQFF TGTGCCGCAGGGACTAGCGGGAGTGTGGTAGGCAATGAGCAGTTCTTC
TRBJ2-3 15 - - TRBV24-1 CATSDPVKAPDTQYF TGTGCCACCAGTGATCCTGTGAAAGCTCCAGATACGCAGTATTTT
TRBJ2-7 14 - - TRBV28 CASSLPGVSYEQYF TGTGCCAGCAGCCTTCCAGGGGTTAGCTACGAGCAGTACTTC
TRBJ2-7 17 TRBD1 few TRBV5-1 CASRPRDSGTGHYEQYF TGCGCCAGCAGGCCCCGTGACTCCGGGACAGGGCATTACGAGCAGTACTTC
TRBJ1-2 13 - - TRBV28 CASRLQGYYGYTF TGTGCCAGCAGACTACAGGGTTATTATGGCTACACCTTC
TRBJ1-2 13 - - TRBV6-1 CASSEGAGSGYTF TGTGCCAGCAGTGAAGGGGCCGGTTCGGGCTACACCTTC
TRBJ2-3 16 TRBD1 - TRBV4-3 CASSQVKQGATDTQYF TGCGCCAGCAGCCAAGTCAAACAGGGGGCCACAGATACGCAGTATTTT
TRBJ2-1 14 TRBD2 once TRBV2 CASSEVGLAEEQFF TGTGCCAGCAGTGAAGTCGGACTAGCGGAGGAGCAGTTCTTC
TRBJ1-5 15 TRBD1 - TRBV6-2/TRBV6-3 CASSLRGHSNQPQHF TGTGCCAGCAGTCTCAGGGGGCATAGCAATCAGCCCCAGCATTTT
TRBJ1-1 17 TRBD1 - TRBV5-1 CAGSYNPGQGLGGEAFF TGCGCCGGCTCATATAATCCGGGACAGGGGCTCGGCGGTGAAGCTTTCTTT
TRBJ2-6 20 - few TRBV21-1 CASSKALWTGASSGANVLTF TGTGCCAGCAGCAAAGCGCTTTGGACAGGCGCCAGCTCTGGGGCCAACGTCCTGACTTTC
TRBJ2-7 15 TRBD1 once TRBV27 CASSASRDRAGEQYF TGTGCCAGCAGTGCCAGCCGGGACAGGGCGGGGGAGCAGTACTTC